This entry lists 16 T cell receptor beta chains sequenced from one sample in a study of blood T cell repertoires in COVID-19. Produced via immunoSEQ multiplex PCR; TCRdb's table is partial and in-frame only. The sample has about 110,000 clones, 82% seen once; the top ten hold about 15%. Sequenced input: peripheral blood. The receptors shown here come from a woman aged 60-70 years with acute or convalescent COVID-19.

The CDR3 DNA sequence: TGTGCCAGCAGCCCCCGACAGGGATGGTACGAGCAGTACTTC. It translates to CASSPRQGWYEQYF. The chain couples TRBV6-6 to TRBJ2-7, with TRBD1 matching over 7 bases. Per the germline V gene, CDR1 is MNHNY and CDR2 is SVGAGI (reference sequence). V lost 6 bases to trimming and J lost 4 bases; unmatched junction nucleotides: 9. The CDR3 contains 14 residues.

V and J are TRBV24-1 and TRBJ1-1, with 11 positions matching TRBD1. The CDR3 spans 12 residues. Trimming at V came to 4 bases and at J to 11 bases, leaving 2 bases not matched to a gene. The germline V gene encodes CDR1 KGHDR and CDR2 SFDVKD. The CDR3 nucleotides are TGTGCCACCAGTGACTGGACAGGGGGCGCTTTCTTT. Translation gives CATSDWTGGAFF.

The CDR3 here is CASSFSPGEQYF. Written as DNA, the CDR3 is TGTGCCAGCAGCTTTTCCCCGGGCGAGCAGTACTTC. The chain carries TRBV7-9 and TRBJ2-7, with D uncertain. CDR1 and CDR2 from the germline V gene are SEHNR and FQNEAQ (reference sequence). V dropped 3 bases and J dropped 6 bases, with 9 bases sitting between them. The CDR3 covers 12 residues. The full variable domain, rest sourced from reference TRBV7-9 and TRBJ2-7, is DTGVSQNPRHKITKRGQNVTFRCDPISEHNRLYWYRQTLGQGPEFLTYFQNEAQLEKSRLLSDRFSAERPKGSFSTLEIQRTEQGDSAMYLCASSFSPGEQYFGPGTRLTVT.

V gene TRBV19 combines with J gene TRBJ1-5; D gene unclear. V gave up 5 bases and J gave up 5 bases, with 19 bases separating them. Germline V gene lookup returns CDR1 LNHDA and CDR2 SQIVND (reference sequence). The CDR3 totals 16 residues. The CDR3 DNA reads TGTGCCAGTAGTGGAACCGGGTCCCGAGGCGATCAGCCCCAGCATTTT. Protein sequence: CASSGTGSRGDQPQHF.

The V gene is TRBV5-6, the J gene TRBJ2-1, with D hard to call. In germline, CDR1 is SGHDT, CDR2 YYEEEE. The CDR3 sequence is 13 residues long. V lost 0 bases, J lost 6 bases, and 7 bases lay in between. DNA for the CDR3: TGTGCCAGCAGCTTGGTTGAGCTCAATGAGCAGTTCTTC. Protein: CASSLVELNEQFF.

This sequence joins TRBV15 and TRBJ2-5; 7 nucleotides line up with TRBD2. The germline gives CDR1 LNHNV, CDR2 YYDKDF (reference sequence). The CDR3 spans 15 residues. V was clipped by 3 bases and J by 3 bases; unmatched bases: 7. CDR3 in DNA: TGTGCCACCAGCAGGGGGACGGGGAGGGAAGAGACCCAGTACTTC. It specifies CATSRGTGREETQYF.

The rearrangement uses TRBV5-6 and TRBJ2-1; TRBD1 is a possible D gene (6 bases). The V end lost 6 bases, the J end lost 4 bases, and 14 bases lay between the germline ends. CDR1 and CDR2 from the germline V gene are SGHDT and YYEEEE. CDR3 length equals 14 residues. CDR3 protein: CASIAGTSYNEQFF. CDR3 nucleotides: TGTGCCAGCATAGCCGGGACATCTTACAATGAGCAGTTCTTC.

The genes are TRBV5-1 and TRBJ2-7, with D maybe TRBD2 (5 bases). The V and J ends lost 4 bases and 2 bases respectively, with 16 bases between them. CDR1 and CDR2 (germline): SGHRS, YFSETQ. The CDR3 totals 15 residues. CDR3 DNA: TGCGCCAGCAGCGTACTCTCGGACTCGGCCTACGAGCAGTACTTC. This sequence encodes CASSVLSDSAYEQYF.

CDR3 sequence: CASSDWAGTEAFF. The CDR3 DNA follows: TGTGCCAGCAGTGACTGGGCGGGCACTGAAGCTTTCTTT. The rearrangement uses TRBV6-4 and TRBJ1-1; D is unresolved. V was shortened by 1 base and J by 4 bases, with 7 bases between the two germline ends. CDR1 MRHNA and CDR2 SNTAGT come from the germline V gene. This CDR3 region has 13 residues.

As regards this clone: A much larger clone sits a single nucleotide away, making a read error possible. In the same sample, other DNA sequences code for this CDR3. The V call is TRBV14, the J call TRBJ1-5; no clear D gene. This CDR3 has 13 residues. V lost 1 base and J 4 bases, leaving 5 bases between the germline ends. Germline V gives CDR1 SGHDN, CDR2 FVKESK. CDR3 in amino acids: CASSQGANQPQHF. For the CDR3, the DNA is TGTGCCAGCAGCCAAGGGGCTAATCAGCCCCAGCATTTT.

This clone was seen a single time. The chain joins TRBV9 to TRBJ1-2, with 8 bases that match TRBD1. Germline-derived CDR1 and CDR2 are SGDLS and YYNGEE. J was trimmed by 5 bases and V by 0 bases; bases with no gene match: 6. This CDR3 has 15 residues. The CDR3 is CASSVAETGGYGYTF. The CDR3 DNA follows: TGTGCCAGCAGCGTAGCTGAAACAGGGGGATATGGCTACACCTTC.

The rearrangement uses TRBV11-2 and TRBJ2-1; weak D call: TRBD2 (7 bases). This CDR3 is built from 16 residues. Germline lookup yields CDR1 SGHAT and CDR2 FQNNGV. V was pared by 1 base and J by 6 bases, with 16 bases between. The CDR3: CASSLVGAGAVNEQFF. The DNA of the CDR3 is TGTGCCAGCAGCTTAGTAGGTGCGGGGGCGGTCAATGAGCAGTTCTTC.

V usage is TRBV5-1 and J usage is TRBJ1-1; perhaps TRBD1 as D (6 bases). Trimming cost V 4 bases and J 2 bases, with 12 bases left between them. The germline gives CDR1 SGHRS, CDR2 YFSETQ. The CDR3 has 14 amino acids. CDR3 DNA: TGCGCCAGCAGCGCACAGGGCTCAAACACTGAAGCTTTCTTT. Protein product: CASSAQGSNTEAFF. Based on the CDR3 plus reference TRBV5-1 and TRBJ1-1, the full variable domain is KAGVTQTPRYLIKTRGQQVTLSCSPISGHRSVSWYQQTPGQGLQFLFEYFSETQRNKGNFPGRFSGRQFSNSRSEMNVSTLELGDSALYLCASSAQGSNTEAFFGQGTRLTVV.

In this sample, this clone turned up once. This sequence joins TRBV2 and TRBJ1-2, with 9 bases fitting TRBD1. The CDR3 extends over 12 amino acids. In germline, CDR1 is SNHLY, CDR2 FYNNEI. V lost 6 bases, J lost 10 bases, and 6 bases stayed unmatched. DNA of the CDR3: TGTGCCAGCAGCGACAGGGGGTATTACTACACCTTC. It yields the protein CASSDRGYYYTF.

The chain uses TRBV4-1 and TRBJ1-3, with D perhaps TRBD1 (6 bases). V lost 4 bases and J 3 bases, leaving 19 bases between the germline ends. Germline V gene lookup returns CDR1 MGHRA and CDR2 YSYEKL. This CDR3 contains 17 residues. The CDR3 nucleotides are TGCGCCAGCAGCCCGGGAAGTGGAAGGGGGTATGGAAACACCATATATTTT. Translating gives CASSPGSGRGYGNTIYF.

The CDR3 loop is CASSLKGEGLEFGYTF. CDR3 nucleotides: TGTGCCAGCAGCTTGAAGGGGGAAGGGTTGGAGTTCGGCTACACCTTC. V gene TRBV5-6 combines with J gene TRBJ1-2; weak D call: TRBD1 (6 bases). V was clipped by 1 base and J by 8 bases, with 21 bases between them. This CDR3 is built from 16 residues. Germline CDR1 reads SGHDT; CDR2 reads YYEEEE.